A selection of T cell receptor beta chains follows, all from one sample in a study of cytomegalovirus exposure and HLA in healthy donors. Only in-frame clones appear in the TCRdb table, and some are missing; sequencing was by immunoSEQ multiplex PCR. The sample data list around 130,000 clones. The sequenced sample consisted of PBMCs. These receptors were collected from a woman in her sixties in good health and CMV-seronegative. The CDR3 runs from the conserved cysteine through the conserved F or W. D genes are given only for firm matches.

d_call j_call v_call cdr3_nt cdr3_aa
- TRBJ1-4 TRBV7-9 TGTGCCAGCAGCTTTGACTCAACTAATGAAAAACTGTTTTTT CASSFDSTNEKLFF
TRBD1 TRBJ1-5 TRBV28 TGTGCCAGCAGTTCCGGACAGGGGAATCAGCCCCAGCATTTT CASSSGQGNQPQHF
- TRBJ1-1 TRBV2 TGTGCCAGCAGTGGGGGGGTACCCGGTTCTGAAGCTTTCTTT CASSGGVPGSEAFF
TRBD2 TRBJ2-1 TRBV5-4 TGTGCCAGCAGCTTGCGACTAGCGGGAGGAGATGAGCAGTTCTTC CASSLRLAGGDEQFF
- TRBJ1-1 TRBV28 TGTGCCAGTAGATTGAACACTGAAGCTTTCTTT CASRLNTEAFF
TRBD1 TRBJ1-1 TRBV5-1 TGCGCCAGCAGCTTGAGGGGACAGGGAAACACTGAAGCTTTCTTT CASSLRGQGNTEAFF
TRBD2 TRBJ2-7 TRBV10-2 TGCGCCAGCAGTGAGGGGCGGGGAGGGGAGTACGAGCAGTACTTC CASSEGRGGEYEQYF
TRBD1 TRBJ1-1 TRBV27 TGTGCCAGCAGTTTGACAGGGTGGGGCACTGAAGCTTTCTTT CASSLTGWGTEAFF
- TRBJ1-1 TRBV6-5 TGTGCCAGCAGTTATGACAGAACTGAAGCTTTCTTT CASSYDRTEAFF
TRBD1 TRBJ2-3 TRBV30 TGTGCCTGGCGGACAGGGGTCGGCACAGATACGCAGTATTTT CAWRTGVGTDTQYF
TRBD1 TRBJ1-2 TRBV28 TGTGCCAGCAGTCCTGCCTCTCTCGGGACAGGGGGTAACTATGGCTACACCTTC CASSPASLGTGGNYGYTF
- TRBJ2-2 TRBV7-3 TGTGCCAGCAGTTACTCCGGGGAGCTGTTTTTT CASSYSGELFF
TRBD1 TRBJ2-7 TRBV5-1 TGCGCCAGCAGACAGGGGGCCTACGAGCAGTACTTC CASRQGAYEQYF